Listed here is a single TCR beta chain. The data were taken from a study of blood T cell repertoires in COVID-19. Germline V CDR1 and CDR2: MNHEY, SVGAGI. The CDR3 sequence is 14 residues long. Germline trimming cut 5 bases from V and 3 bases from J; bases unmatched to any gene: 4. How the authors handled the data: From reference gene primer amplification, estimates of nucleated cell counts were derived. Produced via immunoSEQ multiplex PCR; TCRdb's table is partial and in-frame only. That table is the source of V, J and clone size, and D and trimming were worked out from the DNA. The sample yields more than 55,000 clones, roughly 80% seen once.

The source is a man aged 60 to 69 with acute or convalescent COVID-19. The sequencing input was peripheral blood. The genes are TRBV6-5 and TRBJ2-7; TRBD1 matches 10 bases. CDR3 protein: CASSLRDRGYEQYF. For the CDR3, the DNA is TGTGCCAGCAGTCTCCGGGACAGGGGCTACGAGCAGTACTTC.